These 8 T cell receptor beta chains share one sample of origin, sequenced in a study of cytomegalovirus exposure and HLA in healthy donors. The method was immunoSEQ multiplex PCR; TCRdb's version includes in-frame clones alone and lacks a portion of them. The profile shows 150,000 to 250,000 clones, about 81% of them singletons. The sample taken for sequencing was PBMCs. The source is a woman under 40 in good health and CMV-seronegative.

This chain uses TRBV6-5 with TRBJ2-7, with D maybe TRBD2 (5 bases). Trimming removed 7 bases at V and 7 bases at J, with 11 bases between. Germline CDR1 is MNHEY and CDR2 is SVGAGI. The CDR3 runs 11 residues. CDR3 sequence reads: CASTLAREQYF. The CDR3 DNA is TGTGCCAGCACGCTAGCAAGGGAGCAGTACTTC.

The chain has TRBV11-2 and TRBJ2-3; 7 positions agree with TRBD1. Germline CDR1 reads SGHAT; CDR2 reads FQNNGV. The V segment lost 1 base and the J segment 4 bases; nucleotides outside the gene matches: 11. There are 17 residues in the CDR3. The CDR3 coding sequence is TGTGCCAGCAGCTTAGCACTCCAGGGGGTCGGTGCAGATACGCAGTATTTT. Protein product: CASSLALQGVGADTQYF.

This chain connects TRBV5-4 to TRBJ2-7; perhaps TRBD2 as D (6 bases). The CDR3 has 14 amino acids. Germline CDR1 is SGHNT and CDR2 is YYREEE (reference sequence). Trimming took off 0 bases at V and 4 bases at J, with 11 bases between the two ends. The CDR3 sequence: CASSLAGASYEQYF. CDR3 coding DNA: TGTGCCAGCAGCTTGGCGGGAGCCTCGTACGAGCAGTACTTC.

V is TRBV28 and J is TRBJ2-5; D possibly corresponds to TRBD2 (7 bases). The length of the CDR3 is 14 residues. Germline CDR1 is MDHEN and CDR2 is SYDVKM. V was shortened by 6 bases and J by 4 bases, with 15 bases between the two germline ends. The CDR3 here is CASSLGGLPETQYF. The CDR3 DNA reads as TGTGCCAGCAGCCTGGGGGGGCTCCCAGAGACCCAGTACTTC. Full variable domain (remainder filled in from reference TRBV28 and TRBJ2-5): DVKVTQSSRYLVKRTGEKVFLECVQDMDHENMFWYRQDPGLGLRLIYFSYDVKMKEKGDIPEGYSVSREKKERFSLILESASTNQTSMYLCASSLGGLPETQYFGPGTRLLVL.

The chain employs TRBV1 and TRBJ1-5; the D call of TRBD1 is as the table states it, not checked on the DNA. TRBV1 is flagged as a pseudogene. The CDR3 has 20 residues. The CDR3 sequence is CTSSQENKLLDRAGNQPQHF. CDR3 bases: TGCACCAGCAGCCAAGAAAACAAGCTACTTGACAGGGCTGGCAATCAGCCCCAGCATTTT.

The chain's CDR3 is CASSLGQGGYHEQYF. The CDR3 coding sequence is TGTGCCAGCAGCTTAGGACAGGGGGGCTACCACGAGCAGTACTTC. The V gene is TRBV11-3, the J gene TRBJ2-7, with TRBD1 matching 9 bases. The germline V gene has CDR1 SGHNT and CDR2 YENEEA. The CDR3 has 15 residues. The ends lost 1 base at V and 5 bases at J; junction bases unmatched: 6.

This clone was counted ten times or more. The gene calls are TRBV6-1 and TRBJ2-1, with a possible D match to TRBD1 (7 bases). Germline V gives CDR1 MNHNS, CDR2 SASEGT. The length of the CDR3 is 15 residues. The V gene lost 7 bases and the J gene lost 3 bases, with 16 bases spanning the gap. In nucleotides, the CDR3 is TGTGCCAGCATCCCCTCAGGGGGGTACTACAATGAGCAGTTCTTC. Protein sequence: CASIPSGGYYNEQFF.

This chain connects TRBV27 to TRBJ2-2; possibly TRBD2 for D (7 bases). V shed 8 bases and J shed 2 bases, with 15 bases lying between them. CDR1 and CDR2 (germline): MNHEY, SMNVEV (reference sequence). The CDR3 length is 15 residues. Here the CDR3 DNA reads TGTGCCAGCGGTTGGGGGGGCATAAACACCGGGGAGCTGTTTTTT. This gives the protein CASGWGGINTGELFF.